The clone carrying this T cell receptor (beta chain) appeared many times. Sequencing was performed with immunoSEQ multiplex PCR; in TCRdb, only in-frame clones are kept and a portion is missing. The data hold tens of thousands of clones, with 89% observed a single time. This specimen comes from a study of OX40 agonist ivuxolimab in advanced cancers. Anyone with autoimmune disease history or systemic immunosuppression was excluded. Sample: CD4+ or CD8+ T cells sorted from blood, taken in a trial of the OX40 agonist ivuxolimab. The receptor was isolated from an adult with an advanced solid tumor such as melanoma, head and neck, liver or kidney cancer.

CDR3 sequence reads: CASSPVVGNSPLHF. The CDR3 nucleotides are TGTGCCAGCAGCCCAGTCGTGGGGAATTCACCCCTCCACTTT. V and J are TRBV9 and TRBJ1-6, with D unresolved. The CDR3 is 14 amino acids. The germline V gene encodes CDR1 SGDLS and CDR2 YYNGEE. V was cut by 4 bases and J by 7 bases, with 12 bases left in between.